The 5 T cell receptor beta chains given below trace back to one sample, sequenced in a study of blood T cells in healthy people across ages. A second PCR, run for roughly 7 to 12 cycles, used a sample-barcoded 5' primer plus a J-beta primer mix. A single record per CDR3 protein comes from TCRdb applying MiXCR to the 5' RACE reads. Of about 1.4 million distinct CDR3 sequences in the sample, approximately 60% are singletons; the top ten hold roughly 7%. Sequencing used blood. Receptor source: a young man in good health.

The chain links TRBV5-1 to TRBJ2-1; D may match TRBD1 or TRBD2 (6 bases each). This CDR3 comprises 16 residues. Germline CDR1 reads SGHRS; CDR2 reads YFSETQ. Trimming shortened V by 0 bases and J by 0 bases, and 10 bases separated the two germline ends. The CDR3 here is CASSLEGDFSYNEQFF. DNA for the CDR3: TGCGCCAGCAGCTTGGAGGGGGACTTCTCCTACAATGAGCAGTTCTTC.

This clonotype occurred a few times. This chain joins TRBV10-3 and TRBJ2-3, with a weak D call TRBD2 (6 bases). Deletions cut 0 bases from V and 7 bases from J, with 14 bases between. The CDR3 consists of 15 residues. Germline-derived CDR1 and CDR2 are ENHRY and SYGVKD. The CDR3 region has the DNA TGTGCCATCAGTGAGTCGGATGGAGGGTCACATACGCAGTATTTT. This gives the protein CAISESDGGSHTQYF.

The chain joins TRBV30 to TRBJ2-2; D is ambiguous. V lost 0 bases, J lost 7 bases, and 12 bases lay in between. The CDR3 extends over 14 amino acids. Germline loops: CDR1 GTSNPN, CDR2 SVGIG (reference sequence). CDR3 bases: TGTGCCTGGAGTGTATTGGCCTGGGGCGGGGAGCTGTTTTTT. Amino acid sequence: CAWSVLAWGGELFF.

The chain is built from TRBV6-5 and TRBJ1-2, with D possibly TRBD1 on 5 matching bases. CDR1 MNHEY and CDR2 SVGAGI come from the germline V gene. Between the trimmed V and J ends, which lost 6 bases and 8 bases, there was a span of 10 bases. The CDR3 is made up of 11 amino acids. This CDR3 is CASRAGGGYTF. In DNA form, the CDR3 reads TGTGCCAGCAGGGCGGGGGGAGGCTACACCTTC.

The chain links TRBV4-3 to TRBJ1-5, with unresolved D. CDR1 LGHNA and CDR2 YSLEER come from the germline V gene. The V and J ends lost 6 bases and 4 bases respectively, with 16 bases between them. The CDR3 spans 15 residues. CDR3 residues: CASSRTVGVNQPQHF. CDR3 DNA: TGCGCCAGCAGTCGAACAGTGGGCGTAAATCAGCCCCAGCATTTT.